A selection of T cell receptor beta chains follows, all from one sample in a study of blood T cell repertoires in COVID-19. Profiling relied on immunoSEQ multiplex PCR, and the TCRdb table lists in-frame clones only, not all of them. The sample records roughly 200,000 clones, more than 85% being singletons. Sequenced: PBMCs or T cells enriched from blood (not recorded which). These receptors all come from a woman in her thirties or forties in a cohort exposed to, infected with or recovered from COVID-19 (not recorded which). CDR3s include the opening cysteine and the closing phenylalanine or tryptophan. The order of the fields is J gene, D gene, V gene, clone size, CDR3 protein, CDR3 DNA. D genes are given only for firm matches. The listing skips clone size in some rows; elsewhere it reads once, few, many or a size class.

>TRBJ2-1|TRBD2|TRBV15|-
CATSLTLEGGRNEQFF
TGTGCCACCAGCCTAACTTTAGAGGGAGGGCGGAATGAGCAGTTCTTC
>TRBJ1-2|-|TRBV5-8|-
CASSREQWVGTDGYTF
TGTGCCAGCAGCCGAGAACAATGGGTCGGTACAGATGGCTACACCTTC
>TRBJ1-6|-|TRBV7-6|-
CASSRQVTSPLHF
TGTGCCAGCAGTCGTCAGGTGACTTCACCCCTCCACTTT
>TRBJ1-2|TRBD1|TRBV9|once
CASSVDRGPGGSYGYTF
TGTGCCAGCAGCGTAGACCGTGGGCCAGGGGGCAGCTATGGCTACACCTTC
>TRBJ1-1|-|TRBV10-2|once
CASSPGNTEAFF
TGCGCCAGCAGCCCAGGGAACACTGAAGCTTTCTTT
>TRBJ1-5|-|TRBV4-1|-
CASSQGPRGDQPQHF
TGCGCCAGCAGCCAAGGACCCAGGGGCGATCAGCCCCAGCATTTT
>TRBJ1-5|-|TRBV6-2/TRBV6-3|once
CASSYSAGRRPQHF
TGTGCCAGCAGTTACTCCGCGGGTAGGCGGCCCCAGCATTTT
>TRBJ2-1|TRBD2|TRBV27|once
CASSSWGLAGGLSYNEQFF
TGTGCCAGCAGTTCCTGGGGACTAGCGGGGGGACTCTCCTACAATGAGCAGTTCTTC
>TRBJ2-1|-|TRBV7-5|-
CVRSLSPGQSSYNEQFF
TGTGTCAGAAGCTTAAGCCCGGGACAGAGCTCCTACAATGAGCAGTTCTTC
>TRBJ2-5|-|TRBV5-3|-
CARSSRGFQETQYF
TGTGCCAGAAGCTCACGGGGGTTCCAAGAGACCCAGTACTTC
>TRBJ2-1|-|TRBV12-3/TRBV12-4|-
CASTTPQGKQFF
TGTGCCAGCACTACCCCCCAGGGCAAGCAGTTCTTC
>TRBJ2-7|TRBD2|TRBV30|-
CAWSDIAGNSYEQYF
TGTGCCTGGAGCGATATAGCGGGAAACTCCTACGAGCAGTACTTC
>TRBJ1-1|TRBD1|TRBV5-1|-
CASSLGRGRLGDTEAFF
TGCGCCAGCAGCTTGGGCAGGGGGCGGTTAGGGGACACTGAAGCTTTCTTT
>TRBJ1-6|-|TRBV27|-
CASSAARGRSPLHF
TGTGCCAGCAGCGCGGCCAGGGGACGGTCACCCCTCCACTTT
>TRBJ2-7|-|TRBV2|-
CASHRQDYSYEQYF
TGTGCCAGCCACAGACAGGATTATTCCTACGAGCAGTACTTC
>TRBJ2-1|-|TRBV4-1|-
CASSQKDTPSYNEQFF
TGCGCCAGCAGCCAGAAAGACACCCCCTCCTACAATGAGCAGTTCTTC
>TRBJ1-1|-|TRBV19|-
CASRARGGVNTEAFF
TGTGCCAGTAGGGCGCGGGGGGGCGTGAACACTGAAGCTTTCTTT
>TRBJ1-1|TRBD1|TRBV19|-
CASSSLKGARDTEAFF
TGTGCCAGTAGTTCTTTGAAGGGGGCGCGGGACACTGAAGCTTTCTTT
>TRBJ2-7|TRBD2|TRBV11-2|-
CASSDSGKILYEQYF
TGTGCCAGCAGCGATAGCGGGAAAATACTCTACGAGCAGTACTTC
>TRBJ1-2|TRBD1|TRBV20-1|-
CSASWGTDHGYTF
TGCAGTGCTAGTTGGGGGACAGATCATGGCTACACCTTC
>TRBJ1-5|TRBD1|TRBV12-3/TRBV12-4|-
CASSIQGNQPQHF
TGTGCCAGCAGTATACAGGGGAATCAGCCCCAGCATTTT
>TRBJ1-1|TRBD1|TRBV5-1|-
CASSFRQGVNTEAFF
TGCGCCAGCAGCTTTCGACAGGGGGTGAACACTGAAGCTTTCTTT
>TRBJ1-1|-|TRBV6-5|-
CASSSGGEAFF
TGTGCCAGCAGCTCGGGAGGAGAAGCTTTCTTT
>TRBJ1-5|-|TRBV27|-
CASSLGQGNQPQHF
TGTGCCAGCAGTTTAGGGCAGGGGAATCAGCCCCAGCATTTT
>TRBJ2-2|TRBD1|TRBV11-2|once
CASSWGTGANTGELFF
TGTGCCAGCAGCTGGGGGACAGGGGCGAACACCGGGGAGCTGTTTTTT
>TRBJ2-1|-|TRBV25-1|-
CASSGLGNEQFF
TGTGCCAGCAGTGGTCTAGGCAATGAGCAGTTCTTC
>TRBJ1-1|TRBD1|TRBV3-1/TRBV3-2|once
CASSLRRSGGMNTEAFF
TGTGCCAGCAGCCTACGTAGGTCAGGGGGCATGAACACTGAAGCTTTCTTT
>TRBJ1-2|-|TRBV6-5|-
CASRRQGGGYTF
TGTGCCAGCAGGAGGCAGGGCGGAGGCTACACCTTC
>TRBJ1-1|-|TRBV11-2|-
CASSLDHTGQNTEAFF
TGTGCCAGCAGCTTAGATCATACAGGTCAGAACACTGAAGCTTTCTTT
>TRBJ2-1|-|TRBV27|-
CASRGSGSNEQFF
TGTGCCAGCAGGGGTTCAGGGTCGAATGAGCAGTTCTTC
>TRBJ1-2|TRBD1|TRBV5-1|-
CASSFGGGTGGSDGYTF
TGCGCCAGCAGCTTTGGTGGAGGGACAGGGGGCTCGGATGGCTACACCTTC
>TRBJ1-1|TRBD1|TRBV28|-
CASSPQAGGNTEAFF
TGTGCCAGCAGCCCCCAAGCAGGGGGCAACACTGAAGCTTTCTTT
>TRBJ2-2|-|TRBV9|-
CASSVSPLADNTGELFF
TGTGCCAGCAGCGTGAGCCCACTAGCAGACAACACCGGGGAGCTGTTTTTT
>TRBJ1-1|TRBD1|TRBV12-5|-
CASPQGTLTEAFF
TGTGCTAGCCCACAGGGGACACTCACTGAAGCTTTCTTT
>TRBJ1-1|TRBD1|TRBV6-1|-
CASSERVAGGTQWNTEAFF
TGTGCCAGCAGTGAACGGGTGGCAGGGGGTACCCAATGGAACACTGAAGCTTTCTTT
>TRBJ1-2|TRBD1|TRBV6-5|-
CASRETGVNGYTF
TGTGCCAGCAGAGAGACAGGGGTTAATGGCTACACCTTC
>TRBJ2-3|-|TRBV6-5|-
CASSYARGSTDTQYF
TGTGCCAGCAGTTACGCAAGGGGTAGCACAGATACGCAGTATTTT
>TRBJ1-1|-|TRBV18|-
CASSMDSPYTEAFF
TGTGCCAGCTCAATGGACAGCCCCTACACTGAAGCTTTCTTT
>TRBJ1-2|-|TRBV27|-
CASSFSVANYGYTF
TGTGCCAGCAGTTTTTCGGTAGCTAACTATGGCTACACCTTC
>TRBJ2-4|-|TRBV11-2|-
CASSLNPPGAAKNIQYF
TGTGCCAGCAGCCTCAACCCCCCGGGAGCGGCCAAAAACATTCAGTACTTC
>TRBJ1-4|-|TRBV5-6|-
CASSADILQGEKLFF
TGTGCCAGCAGCGCGGACATCCTGCAAGGGGAAAAACTGTTTTTT
>TRBJ2-1|-|TRBV7-2|-
CASSLNREYNEQFF
TGTGCCAGCAGCTTAAACCGAGAATACAATGAGCAGTTCTTC
>TRBJ2-5|-|TRBV5-1|once
CASSLGGYSQETQYF
TGCGCCAGCAGCTTGGGGGGCTATTCACAAGAGACCCAGTACTTC
>TRBJ2-5|TRBD1|TRBV18|-
CASSDRQGPQETQYF
TGTGCCAGCTCAGACCGACAGGGCCCACAAGAGACCCAGTACTTC
>TRBJ2-5|TRBD2|TRBV5-4|-
CASSWGTSGMLREETQYF
TGTGCCAGCAGCTGGGGGACTAGCGGGATGCTAAGGGAAGAGACCCAGTACTTC
>TRBJ1-2|-|TRBV12-1|-
CASSFAVQGKKRF
TGTGCCAGCAGCTTTGCGGTTCAGGGGAAGAAACGCTTC
>TRBJ1-1|-|TRBV11-2|-
CASSLGRGGNTEAFF
TGTGCCAGCAGCTTAGGTCGGGGGGGTAACACTGAAGCTTTCTTT